The 25 T cell receptor beta chains given below trace back to one sample, sequenced in a study of T cell changes during pregnancy in multiple sclerosis. TCRdb's copy holds only in-frame clones and misses some; the assay was immunoSEQ multiplex PCR. This table holds roughly 41,000 clones, 70% to 90% found once. This specimen was CD4+ T cells from peripheral blood mononuclear cells, taken in the first trimester of pregnancy. These TCRs come from a female donor with multiple sclerosis, enrolled in a pregnancy study.

The chain joins TRBV28 to TRBJ2-6, with 8 bases lining up with TRBD1. CDR1 is MDHEN and CDR2 is SYDVKM in the germline V gene. This CDR3 comprises 18 residues. J gave up 0 bases and V 2 bases, and 6 bases lay outside the gene matches. The CDR3 sequence: CASSLNQGAGSGANVLTF. In DNA form, the CDR3 reads TGTGCCAGCAGTTTAAATCAGGGGGCGGGCTCTGGGGCCAACGTCCTGACTTTC. Full variable domain (outside the CDR3, taken from reference TRBV28 and TRBJ2-6): DVKVTQSSRYLVKRTGEKVFLECVQDMDHENMFWYRQDPGLGLRLIYFSYDVKMKEKGDIPEGYSVSREKKERFSLILESASTNQTSMYLCASSLNQGAGSGANVLTFGAGSRLTVL.

This clone was recorded once. The chain combines TRBV5-1 with TRBJ1-1; D is perhaps TRBD1 (5 bases). V was shortened by 0 bases and J by 1 base, with 7 bases between the two germline ends. The CDR3 runs to 14 residues. The germline gives CDR1 SGHRS, CDR2 YFSETQ. The CDR3 DNA sequence: TGCGCCAGCAGCTTGGCGGGGGGGAACACTGAAGCTTTCTTT. Residues: CASSLAGGNTEAFF.

This clone was picked up a small number of times. V and J are TRBV5-1 and TRBJ2-5; tentatively, D is TRBD1 (6 bases). The germline V gene has CDR1 SGHRS and CDR2 YFSETQ. V was pared by 4 bases and J by 5 bases, with 15 bases between. This CDR3 has 14 amino acids. This CDR3 reads CASSRPGAVETQYF. As DNA, the CDR3 is TGCGCCAGCAGCCGCCCAGGGGCGGTGGAGACCCAGTACTTC.

The genes are TRBV19 and TRBJ2-1; 14 bases map to TRBD2. Germline CDR1 reads LNHDA; CDR2 reads SQIVND (reference sequence). The CDR3 totals 15 residues. The V segment lost 8 bases and the J segment 7 bases; nucleotides outside the gene matches: 7. CDR3 in amino acids: CASRTGTSGRNEQFF. DNA for the CDR3: TGTGCCAGTCGTACCGGGACTAGCGGGAGAAATGAGCAGTTCTTC.

This clone has a single count. The gene calls are TRBV7-9 and TRBJ2-1, with 8 bases fitting TRBD2. The germline V gene has CDR1 SEHNR and CDR2 FQNEAQ (reference sequence). Unmatched junction bases numbered 13, after V lost 0 bases and J lost 6 bases. The CDR3 contains 18 residues. The CDR3 loop reads CASSLASVAGKVANEQFF. In DNA form, the CDR3 reads TGTGCCAGCAGCTTAGCTTCGGTAGCGGGAAAGGTTGCCAATGAGCAGTTCTTC.

The V and J genes are TRBV5-6 and TRBJ2-3; the match to TRBD2 covers 13 bases. The CDR3 has 16 amino acids. Per the germline V gene, CDR1 is SGHDT and CDR2 is YYEEEE. The V segment lost 1 base and the J segment 5 bases; nucleotides outside the gene matches: 4. The CDR3 nucleotides read TGTGCCAGCAGCTTGAGGACTAGCGGGAGTCGAGATACGCAGTATTTT. Protein product: CASSLRTSGSRDTQYF.

V usage is TRBV5-6 and J usage is TRBJ2-3; 9 positions agree with TRBD2. The CDR3 loop spans 17 amino acids. CDR1 is SGHDT, CDR2 YYEEEE, per germline. V lost 3 bases and J lost 0; bases outside the gene matches: 8. In DNA form, the CDR3 reads TGTGCCAGCAGCTCAGTTAGAGCGGGGGGAAGCACAGATACGCAGTATTTT. It encodes CASSSVRAGGSTDTQYF.

The chain combines TRBV5-1 with TRBJ2-3; TRBD2 aligns across 7 bases. The CDR3 has 16 amino acids. Germline loops: CDR1 SGHRS, CDR2 YFSETQ. J gave up 2 bases and V 0 bases, and 6 bases lay outside the gene matches. CDR3 region: CASSLEVGGPTDTQYF. Here the CDR3 DNA reads TGCGCCAGCAGCTTGGAGGTGGGAGGGCCCACAGATACGCAGTATTTT.

The chain uses TRBV7-3 and TRBJ2-3; D unclear. Between the trimmed V and J ends, which lost 5 bases and 3 bases, there was a span of 9 bases. Germline assignment: CDR1 SGHTA and CDR2 FQGTGA. CDR3 length equals 13 residues. The CDR3 coding sequence is TGTGCCAGCAGCCCCGGTATAACAGATACGCAGTATTTT. As protein: CASSPGITDTQYF.

The J gene is TRBJ1-5, the V gene TRBV5-6, with TRBD1 identical over 8 bases. Germline loops: CDR1 SGHDT, CDR2 YYEEEE. J lost 2 bases, V lost 4 bases, and 5 bases had no gene match. CDR3 length equals 15 residues. This CDR3 is CASSTQGVGNQPQHF. The CDR3, as DNA: TGTGCCAGCAGCACACAGGGGGTTGGCAATCAGCCCCAGCATTTT.

V is TRBV27 and J is TRBJ1-2; possible D gene TRBD1, 6 bases. This CDR3 region has 14 residues. Deletions cut 5 bases from V and 2 bases from J, with 12 bases between. In germline, CDR1 is MNHEY, CDR2 SMNVEV (reference sequence). The CDR3 loop reads CASSVGQGNYGYTF. DNA for the CDR3: TGTGCCAGCAGTGTAGGGCAGGGGAACTATGGCTACACCTTC.

By its share, this clone is medium-sized (0.01 to 0.1%). The gene calls are TRBV19 and TRBJ1-3, with 8 nucleotides matching TRBD1. The V gene's germline CDR1 is LNHDA and CDR2 SQIVND (reference sequence). The CDR3 consists of 16 residues. After removal of 4 bases from V and 2 bases from J, the junction contained 7 bases not matched to a gene. The DNA of the CDR3 is TGTGCCAGTAGTAACAGGGGGTCTTCGCCTGGAAACACCATATATTTT. Protein product: CASSNRGSSPGNTIYF.

The chain has TRBV11-3 and TRBJ1-5; D ambiguous. The CDR3 extends over 19 amino acids. Deletions cut 3 bases from V and 2 bases from J, with 23 bases between. CDR1 is SGHNT and CDR2 is YENEEA in the germline V gene. CDR3 sequence reads: CASSFPGKLFPTGNQPQHF. CDR3 nucleotides: TGTGCCAGCAGCTTTCCCGGGAAACTTTTCCCTACGGGCAATCAGCCCCAGCATTTT.

This chain connects TRBV9 to TRBJ2-1; TRBD2 agrees at 10 bases. CDR1 is SGDLS, CDR2 YYNGEE, per germline. V dropped 5 bases and J dropped 1; count of bases not matched to a gene: 3. The CDR3 length is 15 residues. CDR3 DNA sequence: TGTGCCAGCAGGGCTAGCGGGAGTTCCTACAATGAGCAGTTCTTC. Its translation is CASRASGSSYNEQFF.

The chain couples TRBV7-9 to TRBJ2-5, with 10 nucleotides matching TRBD1. There are 17 residues in the CDR3. The J segment lost 2 bases and the V segment lost 5 bases, leaving 11 bases of the junction unmatched. CDR1 is SEHNR, CDR2 FQNEAQ, per germline (reference sequence). The CDR3: CASSQPGQGTPQETQYF. The CDR3 DNA follows: TGTGCCAGCAGCCAACCGGGACAGGGGACTCCGCAAGAGACCCAGTACTTC.

Judged by abundance, this clone is medium-sized. The V gene is TRBV9, the J gene TRBJ1-3; 7 bases map to TRBD1. Germline loops: CDR1 SGDLS, CDR2 YYNGEE. V dropped 6 bases and J dropped 0; count of bases not matched to a gene: 15. The CDR3 is 18 amino acids. CDR3 in DNA: TGTGCCAGCACCTTAAGCCCTGTGGCAGGGGGCTCTGGAAACACCATATATTTT. It yields the protein CASTLSPVAGGSGNTIYF.

This rearrangement joins TRBV4-3 to TRBJ2-7; 7 bases fit TRBD1. The V gene end was trimmed by 3 bases and the J gene end by 0 bases; junction bases not matched to a gene: 5. The germline CDR1 and CDR2 sequences are LGHNA and YSLEER. The CDR3 totals 15 residues. The CDR3 protein is CASSHDRVGSYEQYF. The CDR3 DNA reads as TGCGCCAGCAGCCACGACAGGGTAGGCTCCTACGAGCAGTACTTC.

The rearrangement links TRBV27 to TRBJ2-7; D is possibly TRBD2 (5 bases). The CDR3 runs to 16 residues. Germline lookup yields CDR1 MNHEY and CDR2 SMNVEV (reference sequence). Trimming took off 3 bases at V and 0 bases at J, with 15 bases between the two ends. Here the CDR3 DNA reads TGTGCCAGCAGTTTCAGTAGGGTAACTAGCTCCTACGAGCAGTACTTC. Its protein is CASSFSRVTSSYEQYF.

This clone was observed a single time. This chain connects TRBV5-1 to TRBJ2-4; 11 positions match TRBD1. The germline V gene encodes CDR1 SGHRS and CDR2 YFSETQ. The CDR3 contains 14 residues. The V segment lost 1 base and the J segment 8 bases; nucleotides outside the gene matches: 2. CDR3 nucleotides: TGCGCCAGCAGCTTGATGGGACAGGGGGACATTCAGTACTTC. Protein sequence: CASSLMGQGDIQYF.

The V and J genes are TRBV7-3 and TRBJ2-7; TRBD1 matches 9 bases. This CDR3 has 16 amino acids. Germline CDR1 and CDR2: SGHTA and FQGTGA. The V and J ends lost 5 bases and 3 bases, in that order; junction bases with no gene match: 11. CDR3 nucleotide sequence: TGTGCCAGCAGCCTGAACCCGACAGGGGGGTTCTACGAGCAGTACTTC. It encodes CASSLNPTGGFYEQYF.

CDR3 protein: CASSAPSLAGSQETQYF. The CDR3 DNA follows: TGTGCCAGCAGCGCCCCCTCACTAGCGGGAAGCCAAGAGACCCAGTACTTC. The chain uses TRBV9 and TRBJ2-5, with 10 bases aligning to TRBD2. Germline V gene data show CDR1 as SGDLS and CDR2 as YYNGEE. The CDR3 length is 17 residues. With V trimmed by 3 bases and J by 1 base, 9 bases remained unmatched.

The CDR3: CATQVGSWTGELFF. The CDR3 nucleotides are TGTGCCACCCAGGTGGGCTCGTGGACCGGGGAGCTGTTTTTT. This chain links TRBV15 with TRBJ2-2, with D hard to call. The V end was cut by 8 bases, the J end by 5 bases, with 15 bases between. The CDR3 has 14 residues. Germline CDR1 LNHNV, CDR2 YYDKDF (reference sequence).

The V gene is TRBV7-2, the J gene TRBJ2-1; 10 nucleotides agree with TRBD2. The CDR3 is made up of 16 amino acids. Per the germline V gene, CDR1 is SGHTA and CDR2 is FQGNSA. V shed 9 bases and J 9 bases; nucleotides not matched to a gene: 17. The CDR3 nucleotides read TGTGCCAGTAGCCCAAATATAGCGGGGGGTAGCGGTGAGCAGTTCTTC. Its translation: CASSPNIAGGSGEQFF.

CDR3 in amino acids: CSARNRVELFF. In nucleotides, the CDR3 is TGCAGTGCTAGAAACAGGGTAGAACTGTTTTTT. The chain uses TRBV20-1 and TRBJ1-4, with D perhaps TRBD1 (6 bases). CDR1 is DFQATT and CDR2 is SNEGSKA in the germline V gene (reference sequence). V lost 2 bases and J 12 bases, leaving 10 bases between the germline ends. CDR3 size: 11 residues.

This clone was recorded once. V usage is TRBV5-1 and J usage is TRBJ2-1; TRBD2 is a possible D gene (6 bases). Germline loops: CDR1 SGHRS, CDR2 YFSETQ. CDR3 length: 15 amino acids. Trimming stripped 0 bases from V and 7 bases from J, with 14 bases between. CDR3 protein: CASSLAEGRRNEQFF. Written as DNA, the CDR3 is TGCGCCAGCAGCTTGGCGGAGGGCCGAAGGAATGAGCAGTTCTTC. Together with reference TRBV5-1 and TRBJ2-1, the CDR3 gives the full variable domain: KAGVTQTPRYLIKTRGQQVTLSCSPISGHRSVSWYQQTPGQGLQFLFEYFSETQRNKGNFPGRFSGRQFSNSRSEMNVSTLELGDSALYLCASSLAEGRRNEQFFGPGTRLTVL.